This T cell receptor (beta chain) was identified in a study of T cell responses to AZD1222 COVID-19 vaccine. Broader study findings: Variant regions that are unmutated are reportedly the target of nearly half of spike-specific TCRs. Clonal diversity was possibly underestimated; the donors were predominantly white British and more often female. After the peak T cell response, and only then, were repertoires sampled.

A note on this clone: Antigen unknown.

The table came from immunoSEQ multiplex PCR; TCRdb's copy has only in-frame clones and leaves some out. The sample has tens of thousands of clones, 70% to 90% seen once; the top ten hold roughly 5%. The sequence was obtained from an adult in good health. The specimen comprised peripheral blood, sampled on day 0 of MenACWY control vaccination.

CDR3 in amino acids: CASSLKTDHYEQYF. CDR3 coding DNA: TGTGCCAGTAGTCTAAAGACAGATCACTACGAGCAGTACTTC. V is TRBV19 and J is TRBJ2-7; D possibly corresponds to TRBD1 (5 bases). V was trimmed by 5 bases and J by 3 bases, leaving 14 bases between them. The CDR3 loop spans 14 amino acids. CDR1 is LNHDA and CDR2 is SQIVND in the germline V gene (reference sequence).